The 4 T cell receptor beta chains below all came from one sample that was sequenced in a study of blood T cells in healthy people across ages. A second PCR, run for about 6 to 12 cycles, used a sample-barcoded 5' primer plus a J-beta primer mix. TCRdb reprocessed the 5' RACE reads with MiXCR, giving one entry per CDR3 protein. The table shows about 640,000 distinct CDR3 sequences, with 58% occurring only once. The sample was blood. These TCRs come from a man aged 55 to 70 in good health.

The rearrangement uses TRBV20-1 and TRBJ2-7, with 8 bases identical to TRBD2. This CDR3 is built from 15 residues. V shed 2 bases, J shed 2 bases, and the junction held 8 bases outside the gene matches. CDR1 DFQATT and CDR2 SNEGSKA come from the germline V gene (reference sequence). The CDR3 DNA follows: TGCAGTGCTAGACAGGGTAGCGGGGACACCTACGAGCAGTACTTC. It encodes CSARQGSGDTYEQYF.

The J gene is TRBJ1-1, the V gene TRBV5-1, with 8 bases matching TRBD1. CDR3 length: 12 amino acids. Germline V gene sequence: CDR1 SGHRS, CDR2 YFSETQ. With V trimmed by 4 bases and J by 11 bases, 7 bases remained unmatched. The CDR3 region has the DNA TGCGCCAGCAGCGTAGACAGGGGTAGGGCTTTCTTT. The encoded protein is CASSVDRGRAFF.

The J gene is TRBJ2-7, the V gene TRBV4-1; 9 nucleotides align to TRBD1. V was clipped by 4 bases and J by 2 bases; unmatched bases: 9. Germline V CDR1 and CDR2: MGHRA, YSYEKL. The CDR3 covers 16 residues. The CDR3 spells CASSPGQGPSAYEQYF. The CDR3 nucleotides read TGCGCCAGCAGCCCCGGACAGGGGCCCAGCGCCTACGAGCAGTACTTC.

The chain is built from TRBV9 and TRBJ2-5; 10 bases map to TRBD2. The germline CDR1 and CDR2 sequences are SGDLS and YYNGEE. The CDR3 is 16 amino acids. Trimming took 0 bases from V and 1 from J; bases not matched to a gene: 3. CDR3 nucleotides: TGTGCCAGCAGCGTAGGTAGCGGGGGGTCCCAAGAGACCCAGTACTTC. It codes for CASSVGSGGSQETQYF. The full variable domain, completed using reference TRBV9 and TRBJ2-5, is DSGVTQTPKHLITATGQRVTLRCSPRSGDLSVYWYQQSLDQGLQFLIQYYNGEERAKGNILERFSAQQFPDLHSELNLSSLELGDSALYFCASSVGSGGSQETQYFGPGTRLLVL.